The entry that follows covers one T cell receptor beta chain sequence. Its recognized antigen is unknown. The record has no base qualities; no much larger clone is one base away. This specimen belongs to a study of OX40 agonist ivuxolimab in advanced cancers. Study-wide context: Ivuxolimab was a fully human IgG2 agonistic monoclonal antibody targeting the costimulatory receptor OX40 (CD134). Among the 52 dose-escalation patients, about 20 had hepatocellular carcinoma, 15 or so melanoma, 9 renal cell carcinoma and 9 head and neck cancer. The dose-escalation cohort was roughly 83% male with a mean age of roughly 60 years, ranging from about 20 to 80. The paper describes the monotherapy dose-escalation part (N ≈ 52 patients) of the phase I trial of ivuxolimab. Partial responses were achieved by three dose-escalation patients, of whom one had hepatocellular carcinoma and two had cutaneous melanoma. Prior anti-PD-1, anti-PD-L1 or anti-CTLA-4 therapy was permitted, and checkpoint inhibitors had been received by less than 45% of dose-escalation patients. Intravenous ivuxolimab was administered to patients every 2 weeks at six dose levels: 0.01, 0.1, 0.3, 1.5, 3 and 10 mg/kg. Peripheral TCRbeta sequencing was intended to test whether TCR sequence diversity was altered and clonal T-cell expansion was caused by ivuxolimab. Study-level results and caveats: After ivuxolimab, expanded clones were on average more numerous among CD8+ T cells than among CD4+ T cells. Antigen specificity was not determined for the clonally expanded peripheral T cells. At doses of 0.1 to 3.0 mg/kg, clonal expansion of both CD4+ and CD8+ blood T cells was observed from baseline to week 6. In the 0.1-3.0 mg/kg groups, partial responders had among the lowest normalized peripheral clonal expansion, particularly in CD8+ T cells. Low levels of normalized T-cell clonal expansion were also seen in some patients who did not respond.

The CDR3 goes from the cysteine to the phenylalanine over 15 residues. Of the read, only the CDR3 DNA is kept; its 45 bases are in frame from base 1. Cut back by 1 base and 8 bases, the V and J ends lie 17 bases apart. Reading the germline V gene gives CDR1 SGHDN and CDR2 FVKESK. To sequence the TCRbeta CDR3 region, genomic DNA was isolated from the sorted cells. The immunoSEQ Assay was used to sequence the TCRbeta CDR3 regions. The table was pulled from immuneACCESS by TCRdb, which kept in-frame rearrangements only. Such tables lose some clones; where checked, under half of the loss comes from unresolved V genes, and the rest has no known cause. For this sample there are approximately 88,000 clones; roughly 88% appear just once. The ten top clones hold approximately 0.26% of the sample. The trial excluded patients who had a history of autoimmune disease or were on systemic immunosuppression. Peripheral blood for TCR sequencing was collected from all dose cohorts at baseline, on cycle 4 day 1, and on cycle 7 day 1. Samples came from an open-label, multicenter, first-in-human phase I dose-escalation trial of ivuxolimab. Adults with locally advanced or metastatic melanoma, renal cell, hepatocellular, or head and neck squamous cell carcinoma were enrolled in the trial. CD4+ and CD8+ T cells were sorted separately from peripheral blood before TCR sequencing.

The receptor's source is an adult with an advanced solid tumor such as melanoma, head and neck, liver or kidney cancer. The sample was CD4+ or CD8+ T cells sorted from blood, taken in a trial of the OX40 agonist ivuxolimab. The chain is assembled from TRBV14 and TRBJ2-5, with a tentative D gene TRBD1 over 5 matching bases. The nucleotide sequence is TGTGCCAGCAGCCAAGTGGGCCAGGGAAGGGGAACCCAGTACTTC. It specifies CASSQVGQGRGTQYF.